The 8 T cell receptor beta chains below were found in one sample sequenced in a study of T cell responses to AZD1222 COVID-19 vaccine. Generated by immunoSEQ multiplex PCR, the TCRdb table keeps only in-frame clones and is missing some. Altogether about 120,000 clones are present, 90% being singletons, with the ten largest covering 4% to 5%. The material sequenced was peripheral blood, taken 28 days after the second dose of the MenACWY control vaccine. The receptors come from an adult who received the MenACWY meningococcal vaccine as a control.

The V and J genes are TRBV15 and TRBJ1-1, with D possibly TRBD1 on 6 matching bases. Germline CDR1 reads LNHNV; CDR2 reads YYDKDF (reference sequence). This CDR3 has 14 residues. The V gene lost 0 bases and the J gene lost 5 bases, with 10 bases spanning the gap. Here the CDR3 DNA reads TGTGCCACCAGCAGAGATCAGCAGGGGACTGAAGCTTTCTTT. Its translation: CATSRDQQGTEAFF.

The DNA of the CDR3 is TGTGCCAGCAGCCAACCCAGACTCGTCTCCTCTAGTGAGACCCAGTACTTC. Its protein is CASSQPRLVSSSETQYF. The J gene is TRBJ2-5, the V gene TRBV3-1 (or the pseudogene TRBV3-2); D is uncertain. CDR1 is LGHDT and CDR2 is YNNKEL in the germline V gene (reference sequence). The CDR3 is 17 residues long. The V end lost 2 bases, the J end lost 5 bases, and 21 bases lay between the germline ends.

The chain couples TRBV28 to TRBJ1-5, with D possibly matching TRBD1 (5 bases). CDR1 and CDR2 (germline): MDHEN, SYDVKM. This CDR3 is 15 amino acids long. V dropped 10 bases and J dropped 2 bases, with 18 bases sitting between them. The CDR3 DNA follows: TGTGCCACCAAGGGGTATGGGATCCGCAATCAGCCCCAGCATTTT. Translated: CATKGYGIRNQPQHF.

This clone showed up just a few times. This chain links TRBV27 with TRBJ2-3, with 7 bases matching TRBD2. Germline CDR1 MNHEY, CDR2 SMNVEV (reference sequence). The V segment lost 4 bases and the J segment 1 base; nucleotides outside the gene matches: 5. The CDR3 covers 15 residues. For the CDR3, the DNA is TGTGCCAGCAGTTGGGGAGGGTGGGGCACAGATACGCAGTATTTT. It codes for CASSWGGWGTDTQYF.

The rearrangement joins TRBV10-1 to TRBJ2-4; the D call may be TRBD1 or TRBD2 (5 bases each). Germline values: CDR1 WNHNN, CDR2 SYGVQD (reference sequence). Trimming removed 2 bases from V and 1 base from J, with 12 bases in between. CDR3 length equals 16 residues. The CDR3, as DNA: TGCGCCAGCAGTGAGACCGGGACCAGCGCCAAAAACATTCAGTACTTC. Translating it yields CASSETGTSAKNIQYF.

A remark on this clone: Other DNA sequences in this specimen translate into the identical CDR3. The chain couples TRBV12-3 or TRBV12-4 to TRBJ2-3; unclear D gene. CDR3 length: 11 residues. Trimming removed 7 bases at V and 2 bases at J, with 4 bases between. DNA of the CDR3: TGTGCCAGCACCTCCACAGATACGCAGTATTTT. The encoded protein is CASTSTDTQYF.

The chain carries TRBV3-1 (or the pseudogene TRBV3-2) and TRBJ2-1; D is uncertain. CDR3 length equals 16 residues. The germline V and J ends were trimmed by 3 bases and 2 bases, with 14 bases remaining between them. Germline-derived CDR1 and CDR2 are LGHDT and YNNKEL (reference sequence). The CDR3 coding sequence is TGTGCCAGCAGCCACCCATCGTCGGGTCCCTACAATGAGCAGTTCTTC. Its protein product is CASSHPSSGPYNEQFF.

This chain uses TRBV11-1 with TRBJ2-1; TRBD2 aligns across 7 bases. Per germline, CDR1 SGHAT and CDR2 FQDESV (reference sequence). Germline trimming cut 1 base from V and 9 bases from J; bases unmatched to any gene: 12. The CDR3 covers 16 residues. This chain's CDR3 is CASSLGLGGSGAEQFF. In nucleotides, the CDR3 is TGTGCCAGCAGCTTAGGTTTAGGCGGGAGTGGAGCTGAGCAGTTCTTC.